The clone carrying this T cell receptor (beta chain) was seen a single time. Antigen unknown. Other nucleotide sequences in the sample specify the same CDR3. This entry comes from a study of shared clonotypes between healthy human individuals. The assay used deep level. Once extracted for a subset, genomic DNA was divided evenly among several immunoSEQ plates. Generated by immunoSEQ multiplex PCR, the TCRdb table keeps only in-frame clones and is missing some. The sample has a few million clones; more than 80% are singletons. Germline CDR1 reads MDHEN; CDR2 reads SYDVKM. The V and J ends lost 2 bases and 3 bases, in that order; junction bases with no gene match: 4. CDR3 length equals 14 residues. Overall study results and limits: When compared with the clonotypes that were shared by all four sorted-subset donors, the non-shared clonotypes turned out to have lower generation probabilities.

This chain links TRBV28 with TRBJ2-7; 7 bases are a match to TRBD2. This receptor was taken from a man aged 18 to 30 in good health. Sequencing was performed on naive CD4+ T cells sorted from blood. The sample's subset: CD45RA+ positively selected. The CDR3 bases are TGTGCCAGCAGTTTAGGGGGAGGGAGCTACGAGCAGTACTTC. Translated: CASSLGGGSYEQYF.